This T cell receptor (beta chain) came from a study of cytomegalovirus exposure and HLA in healthy donors. Study-wide results and caveats: Another analysis was done later, and it associated 16,951 TCR beta sequences with HLA alleles at 0.05 false discovery rate.

This clone was recorded a few times. Its antigen is undetermined. Amplification used 60 Vbeta primers and 13 Jbeta primers. The method was immunoSEQ multiplex PCR; TCRdb's version includes in-frame clones alone and lacks a portion of them. The sample holds some 120,000 clones, roughly 80% seen once. Sequencing used PBMCs. This receptor was identified in a man aged 25-45 years in good health and CMV-seronegative.

The CDR3 coding sequence is TGTGCCAGCAACCGGGGTGGCGGCGAGCAGTACTTC. Translated, it gives CASNRGGGEQYF. This chain joins TRBV6-5 and TRBJ2-7; TRBD2 might be the D (5 bases). Between the trimmed V and J ends, which lost 7 bases and 6 bases, there was a span of 13 bases. This CDR3 region has 12 residues. Germline V lookup: CDR1 MNHEY, CDR2 SVGAGI.